These 6 T cell receptor beta chains were sequenced from one sample in a study of T-cell reconstitution after alpha-beta-depleted transplantation in children (dated by TCRdb to between 2015 and 2016). The library was generated by PCR. The sequencing machine was an Illumina HiSeq 2500. TCR library preparation used molecular barcoding, with unique molecular identifiers applied to normalize quantification of the TCRbeta repertoire. The public reads were run again by TCRdb, first through fastp at Q25 and then through MiXCR, and only productive beta chains were kept. CDR3 protein sequences are deduplicated, and each keeps its most common genes and DNA. This sample has some 500,000 distinct CDR3 sequences in its table, and around 16% of those were observed once. Clones ranked in the top ten supply 2.5% to 4% of the sample. The sample here was PBMCs from the stem cell graft donor, taken from the stem cell graft. The receptors stem from a human donor who donated a stem cell graft to a child with acute lymphoblastic leukemia.

There are a few counts of this clonotype. The gene calls are TRBV9 and TRBJ1-5; no definite D call. The CDR3 extends over 13 amino acids. Germline values: CDR1 SGDLS, CDR2 YYNGEE. The V and J ends lost 4 bases and 4 bases respectively, with 9 bases between them. The CDR3 loop reads CASSLQTNQPQHF. CDR3 DNA sequence: TGTGCCAGCAGCCTTCAGACGAATCAGCCCCAGCATTTT.

V and J are TRBV27 and TRBJ1-5; perhaps TRBD1 as D (6 bases). With 5 bases removed from V and 3 bases from J, the gap between germline ends came to 17 bases. CDR1 MNHEY and CDR2 SMNVEV come from the germline V gene (reference sequence). There are 16 residues in the CDR3. CDR3 sequence reads: CASSKQGVGPNQPQHF. CDR3 nucleotides: TGTGCCAGCAGTAAACAGGGAGTTGGTCCCAATCAGCCCCAGCATTTT.

This chain links TRBV5-1 with TRBJ1-1; D unresolved. The CDR3 extends over 14 amino acids. The germline V gene has CDR1 SGHRS and CDR2 YFSETQ. The V and J ends lost 1 base and 2 bases respectively, with 9 bases between them. The CDR3 is CASSLHEENTEAFF. CDR3 nucleotide sequence: TGCGCCAGCAGCTTGCACGAGGAAAACACTGAAGCTTTCTTT.

V usage is TRBV11-2 and J usage is TRBJ2-7; the match to TRBD1 covers 7 bases. This CDR3 is 14 amino acids long. After removal of 5 bases from V and 2 bases from J, the junction contained 6 bases not matched to a gene. Germline CDR1 SGHAT, CDR2 FQNNGV. The CDR3 DNA follows: TGTGCCAGCAGCCCACAGGGGTCAACCTACGAGCAGTACTTC. Its translation is CASSPQGSTYEQYF.

This clonotype came up a few times. The chain carries TRBV12-3 or TRBV12-4 and TRBJ2-1; 13 bases align to TRBD2. The CDR3 is made up of 15 amino acids. V gave up 6 bases and J gave up 9 bases; unmatched junction bases: 8. The CDR3 bases are TGTGCCAGCAGGAAAGGACTAGCGGGAGCTGGTGAGCAGTTCTTC. This sequence encodes CASRKGLAGAGEQFF.

This clonotype has more than one count but fewer than ten. The chain employs TRBV29-1 and TRBJ2-5; D gene ambiguous. CDR3 length: 13 residues. V dropped 3 bases and J dropped 5 bases, with 13 bases sitting between them. Germline V gene lookup returns CDR1 SQVTM and CDR2 ANQGSEA. Written as DNA, the CDR3 is TGCAGCGTTGACCTCACGACGCCGGAGACCCAGTACTTC. Protein sequence: CSVDLTTPETQYF.